These T cell receptor beta chains were read from a single sample in a study of control samples from healthy donors and cancer patients. Data came from immunoSEQ multiplex PCR; TCRdb stores just in-frame clones and leaves some out. The repertoire holds 120,000 or so clones, roughly 84% seen once, with around 8.7% in the top ten. Input material: blood. The receptors shown here come from a man aged 35 to 55 in good health. Both conserved end residues are part of each CDR3. D genes are given only for firm matches. The size field is filled for only some rows; it gives once, few, many or a size class.

d_call: NA; v_call: TRBV18; clone_size: NA; j_call: TRBJ2-7; cdr3_nt: TGTGCCAGCTCACCCCCCCCGGGGTTTCCCTACGAGCAGTACTTC; cdr3_aa: CASSPPPGFPYEQYF
d_call: NA; v_call: TRBV6-1; clone_size: once; j_call: TRBJ1-6; cdr3_nt: TGTGCCAGCAGTGAACGCAGTACCGCCTCCTATAATTCACCCCTCCACTTT; cdr3_aa: CASSERSTASYNSPLHF
d_call: TRBD1; v_call: TRBV9; clone_size: NA; j_call: TRBJ2-7; cdr3_nt: TGTGCCAGCAGTGGACAGGGAGCCTACGAGCAGTACTTC; cdr3_aa: CASSGQGAYEQYF
d_call: NA; v_call: TRBV7-9; clone_size: NA; j_call: TRBJ1-3; cdr3_nt: TGTGCCAGCAGACCTGGGGGGACTGGAAACACCATATATTTT; cdr3_aa: CASRPGGTGNTIYF
d_call: NA; v_call: TRBV4-3; clone_size: NA; j_call: TRBJ2-6; cdr3_nt: TGCGCCAGCAGCCAAGATTTGGGCAGGGGGGCTTGGTCTGGGGCCAACGTCCTGACTTTC; cdr3_aa: CASSQDLGRGAWSGANVLTF
d_call: TRBD1; v_call: TRBV19; clone_size: NA; j_call: TRBJ1-2; cdr3_nt: TGTGCCAGTAGTAAAGAAGGGACAGGCTATTCTAACTATGGCTACACCTTC; cdr3_aa: CASSKEGTGYSNYGYTF
d_call: TRBD1; v_call: TRBV5-5; clone_size: NA; j_call: TRBJ1-1; cdr3_nt: TGTGCCAGCAGCTTGATTCAGGGGGACACTGAAGCTTTCTTT; cdr3_aa: CASSLIQGDTEAFF
d_call: TRBD1; v_call: TRBV6-5; clone_size: NA; j_call: TRBJ2-7; cdr3_nt: TGTGCCAGCAGTACGACAGGGGGCTTGCAGTACTTC; cdr3_aa: CASSTTGGLQYF
d_call: TRBD2; v_call: TRBV3-1/TRBV3-2; clone_size: NA; j_call: TRBJ2-1; cdr3_nt: TGTGCCAGCAGCCAAGCCTGCCCTAGCGGGGGGAGGAATGAGCAGTTCTTC; cdr3_aa: CASSQACPSGGRNEQFF
d_call: NA; v_call: TRBV25-1; clone_size: once; j_call: TRBJ2-2; cdr3_nt: TGTGCCAGCTCTCGGACAGCGAACACCGGGGAGCTGTTTTTT; cdr3_aa: CASSRTANTGELFF
d_call: TRBD1; v_call: TRBV18; clone_size: NA; j_call: TRBJ1-6; cdr3_nt: TGTGCCAGCTCGCAGGACAGGAAAAATTCACCCCTCCACTTT; cdr3_aa: CASSQDRKNSPLHF
d_call: NA; v_call: TRBV11-2; clone_size: NA; j_call: TRBJ2-3; cdr3_nt: TGTGCCAGCAGCTACCGGGGGCGGGAGATCACAGATACGCAGTATTTT; cdr3_aa: CASSYRGREITDTQYF
d_call: NA; v_call: TRBV30; clone_size: NA; j_call: TRBJ2-3; cdr3_nt: TGTGCCTGGAGTGCCACTTACACAGATACGCAGTATTTT; cdr3_aa: CAWSATYTDTQYF